The 10 T cell receptor beta chains reported below all come from one sample, sequenced in a study of T cells in Graves' hyperthyroidism and ophthalmopathy. It was RNA transcripts that yielded the amplified TCR beta CDR3 regions. First-round RT-PCR with HTBI primers amplified the TCR CDR3 region. One entry per CDR3 protein results from TCRdb running MiXCR on the multiplex PCR reads. The table records around 280,000 distinct CDR3 sequences, about 14% of them present only once. The source material was blood. These receptors came from a woman aged 30 to 39 with Graves' hyperthyroidism that later progressed to Graves' ophthalmopathy.

About this clonotype: Since a much larger clone is just one base distant, this may be a read error. The genes are TRBV6-2 or TRBV6-3 and TRBJ2-7, with 8 bases identical to TRBD2. Germline V gene lookup returns CDR1 MNHEY and CDR2 SVGEGT. The CDR3 is 15 residues long. The CDR3 DNA follows: TGTGCCAGCAGTTTACTAGCGGAAATCGGCTACGGGCAGTACTTC. Amino acids: CASSLLAEIGYGQYF.

In regard to this clonotype: This may arise from a read error, as a much more abundant clone is one base away. J is TRBJ1-5 and V is TRBV2, with D perhaps TRBD1 (5 bases). Trimming cost V 6 bases and J 3 bases, with 15 bases left between them. Germline V gene data show CDR1 as SNHLY and CDR2 as FYNNEI. The CDR3 loop spans 15 amino acids. This chain's CDR3 is CASSAAGGNNQPQHF. The CDR3 coding sequence is TGTGCCAGCAGCGCGGCGGGGGGGAACAATCAGCCCCAGCATTTT.

There are many counts of this clonotype. CDR3 coding DNA: TGTGCCAGCAGCCAAGAACCCCTAGCGGGAGGTACGCAGTATTTT. It translates to CASSQEPLAGGTQYF. The chain has TRBV3-1 and TRBJ2-3; 11 bases align to TRBD2. CDR1 and CDR2 from the germline V gene are LGHDT and YNNKEL (reference sequence). CDR3 length: 15 amino acids. Germline trimming cut 0 bases from V and 8 bases from J; bases unmatched to any gene: 4.

Only a few counts were recorded for this clonotype. The chain recombines TRBV9 with TRBJ2-1; D not certain. Germline values: CDR1 SGDLS, CDR2 YYNGEE. The CDR3 loop spans 13 amino acids. Trimming removed 4 bases at V and 6 bases at J, with 11 bases between. The CDR3 DNA follows: TGTGCCAGCAGCCCAGACGTATTCAATGAGCAGTTCTTC. Protein: CASSPDVFNEQFF.

This sequence joins TRBV28 and TRBJ2-5; D is perhaps TRBD2 (6 bases). Germline V lookup: CDR1 MDHEN, CDR2 SYDVKM. The germline V and J ends were trimmed by 6 bases and 3 bases, with 14 bases remaining between them. There are 14 residues in the CDR3. The chain's CDR3 is CASRGREFKETQYF. As DNA, the CDR3 is TGTGCCAGCAGGGGCCGGGAGTTTAAAGAGACCCAGTACTTC.

This clonotype was seen at least ten times. The chain combines TRBV7-2 with TRBJ2-7; the D gene is possibly TRBD2 (6 bases). Germline V CDR1 and CDR2: SGHTA, FQGNSA. CDR3 size: 14 residues. V was cut by 6 bases and J by 2 bases, with 14 bases left in between. DNA for the CDR3: TGTGCCAGCAGATTCGCGGGGCTGACCTACGAGCAGTACTTC. Amino acid sequence: CASRFAGLTYEQYF.

This clonotype was counted many times. This rearrangement joins TRBV5-6 to TRBJ2-7; 7 positions match TRBD1. The J segment lost 2 bases and the V segment lost 4 bases, leaving 6 bases of the junction unmatched. The CDR3 has 14 residues. In germline, CDR1 is SGHDT, CDR2 YYEEEE. CDR3 amino acids: CASSHGTVAYEQYF. The CDR3 region has the DNA TGTGCCAGCAGCCACGGGACAGTAGCCTACGAGCAGTACTTC.

This clonotype came up many times. The gene calls are TRBV28 and TRBJ1-2, with 9 bases lining up with TRBD1. The CDR3 extends over 13 amino acids. CDR1 and CDR2 from the germline V gene are MDHEN and SYDVKM. After removal of 7 bases from V and 8 bases from J, the junction contained 8 bases not matched to a gene. CDR3 coding DNA: TGTGCCAGCACCCAAGGGACAGGGTTCGGCTACACCTTC. Translating gives CASTQGTGFGYTF.

The V call is TRBV19, the J call TRBJ1-5; tentative D call: TRBD1 (6 bases). V lost 2 bases and J lost 3, with 17 bases in between. Germline V gene lookup returns CDR1 LNHDA and CDR2 SQIVND (reference sequence). The CDR3 loop spans 17 amino acids. CDR3 amino acids: CASSIRTGKGNNQPQHF. CDR3 nucleotide sequence: TGTGCCAGTAGTATACGAACAGGGAAGGGGAACAATCAGCCCCAGCATTTT.

This clonotype turned up a few times. V is TRBV6-1 and J is TRBJ2-7; D is tentatively TRBD1 or TRBD2 (5 bases each). This CDR3 comprises 16 residues. Trimming shortened V by 5 bases and J by 5 bases, and 22 bases separated the two germline ends. Germline V gene lookup returns CDR1 MNHNS and CDR2 SASEGT. CDR3 DNA: TGTGCCAGCAGTTCGATAATCGGGACCCGCCCTGACGAGCAGTACTTC. Its protein product is CASSSIIGTRPDEQYF.